This TCR beta chain is from a study of cytomegalovirus exposure and HLA in healthy donors. PCR involved 60 Vbeta and 13 Jbeta primers. Sequencing was performed with immunoSEQ multiplex PCR; in TCRdb, only in-frame clones are kept and a portion is missing. This sample has about 130,000 clones, with about 80% found just once. Germline CDR1 and CDR2: MNHEY and SMNVEV (reference sequence). V was pared by 6 bases and J by 1 base, with 8 bases of the junction left unmatched. The CDR3 is made up of 15 amino acids. The TCR comes from a boy between 2 and 10 years old in good health and CMV-seronegative. The sequenced material came from PBMCs. The chain couples TRBV27 to TRBJ1-1; 7 nucleotides match TRBD1. CDR3 sequence reads: CASRGIGGWNTEAFF. The CDR3 nucleotides are TGTGCCAGCAGAGGGATAGGGGGCTGGAACACTGAAGCTTTCTTT.